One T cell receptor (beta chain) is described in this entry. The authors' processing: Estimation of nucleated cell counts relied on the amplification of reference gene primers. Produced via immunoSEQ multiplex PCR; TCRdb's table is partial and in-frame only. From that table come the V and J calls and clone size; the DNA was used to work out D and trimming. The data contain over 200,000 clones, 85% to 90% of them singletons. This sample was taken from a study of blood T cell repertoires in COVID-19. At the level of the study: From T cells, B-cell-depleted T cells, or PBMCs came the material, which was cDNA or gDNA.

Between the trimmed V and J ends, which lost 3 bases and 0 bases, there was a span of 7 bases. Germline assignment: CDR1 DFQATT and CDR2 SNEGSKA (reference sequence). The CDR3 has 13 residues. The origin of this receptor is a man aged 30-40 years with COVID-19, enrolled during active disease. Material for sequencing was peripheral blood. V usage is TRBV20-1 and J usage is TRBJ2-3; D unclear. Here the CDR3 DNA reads TGCAGTGCTAGTGACTTTAGCACAGATACGCAGTATTTT. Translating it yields CSASDFSTDTQYF.